This T cell receptor beta chain was sequenced for a study of T cells after yellow fever vaccination. Study-wide context: Fractions containing few cells were prepared with SMART-Seq v4 Ultra Low Input.

Using its own MiXCR run on the 5' RACE reads, TCRdb lists one record per CDR3 protein. The repertoire includes over 110,000 distinct CDR3 sequences, 7% to 9% of them detected once, and 0.73% sits in the top ten. This CDR3 has 12 residues. V lost 3 bases and J 2 bases, leaving 6 bases between the germline ends. Germline CDR1 is GTSNPN and CDR2 is SVGIG (reference sequence). This clonotype was observed at least ten times. The clonotype originates from a man younger than 40 who received the YFV17D yellow fever vaccine. The genes are TRBV30 and TRBJ2-3; no clear D. Specimen: CD4+ T cells sorted from PBMCs, collected 5 days after the yellow fever booster vaccination. This CDR3 is CAWSTNTDTQYF. DNA for the CDR3: TGTGCCTGGAGCACCAACACAGATACGCAGTATTTT.